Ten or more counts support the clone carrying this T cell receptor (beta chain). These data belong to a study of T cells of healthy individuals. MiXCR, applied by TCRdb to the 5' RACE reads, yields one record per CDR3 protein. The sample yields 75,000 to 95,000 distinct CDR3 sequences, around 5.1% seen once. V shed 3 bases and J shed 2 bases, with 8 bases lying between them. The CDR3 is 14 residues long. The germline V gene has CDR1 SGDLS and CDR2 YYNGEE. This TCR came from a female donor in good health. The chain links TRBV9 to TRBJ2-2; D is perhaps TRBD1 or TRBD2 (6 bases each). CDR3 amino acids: CASSEGGNTGELFF. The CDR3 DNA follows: TGTGCCAGCAGCGAGGGGGGAAACACCGGGGAGCTGTTTTTT. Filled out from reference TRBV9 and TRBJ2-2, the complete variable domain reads DSGVTQTPKHLITATGQRVTLRCSPRSGDLSVYWYQQSLDQGLQFLIQYYNGEERAKGNILERFSAQQFPDLHSELNLSSLELGDSALYFCASSEGGNTGELFFGEGSRLTVL.